This T cell receptor (beta chain) was sequenced in a study of T-cell reconstitution after alpha-beta-depleted transplantation in children. The authors prepared the TCRbeta library with unique molecular identifiers. TCRdb re-analysed the PCR reads in MiXCR, keeping a single row per CDR3 protein. The sample lists about 340,000 distinct CDR3 sequences, around a tenth seen once, with 2% to 2.5% in the top ten. The V and J ends lost 3 bases and 2 bases, in that order; junction bases with no gene match: 6. CDR3 length equals 16 residues. Germline CDR1 and CDR2: LNHDA and SQIVND (reference sequence). Sequences were derived from PBMCs from the stem cell graft donor, sampled from the stem cell graft. The TCR originated in a human donor who donated a stem cell graft to a child with acute lymphoblastic leukemia. The chain recombines TRBV19 with TRBJ1-5, with 8 nucleotides matching TRBD1. The CDR3 sequence is CASSIPGGAGNQPQHF. CDR3 nucleotides: TGTGCCAGTAGTATCCCAGGGGGCGCGGGCAATCAGCCCCAGCATTTT.